This T cell receptor (beta chain) derives from a study of STAT5B mutations in CD4+ large granular lymphocyte leukemia (dated by TCRdb to between 2021 and 2024). At the level of the whole study: Among the healthy controls, the CDR3 'QG' motif was associated with a particular HLA allele. The study compared the TCRbeta repertoires of patients with CD4+ T-cell large granular lymphocyte leukemia against those of healthy blood donors. Flow cytometry on FACSCanto II or FACSVerse confirmed that purified fractions exceeded 95% purity among lymphocytes. Study-level results and caveats: Main leukemic clonotypes were private to each patient, although about 25% appeared at low frequency in other patients' non-leukemic repertoires. Data were not HLA-matched; higher clonality in CD4+ versus CD8+ T-LGLL could reflect the relatively small sample size. Greater clonality appeared to be present in CD4-sorted patient repertoires than in healthy CD4+ repertoires, and the difference was retained after the putative leukemic clones were removed. TRBV06-family usage was enriched among the top patient clones (8/27) compared with healthy controls (2/35).

The immunoSEQ assay at survey resolution was used to sequence TCRbeta rearrangements from genomic DNA. For the original study's pipeline: In the TCR sequencing data, the lowest productive clonotype frequency that could be detected was 2.59 x 10-5. Only productive TCRbeta rearrangements, meaning sequences that were complete and in-frame, were kept for the analyses. Clonality for each sample was calculated as Simpson clonality in the immunoSEQ Analyzer version 3.0. Clones were grouped by frequency into very rare, small, medium, large (1-20%) or hyperexpanded (>20%) categories. Generation probabilities were estimated with OLGA 1.2.3, V-gene circos plots were made with VDJtools, specificities were searched in VDJdb, and CDR3 motifs were identified with GLIPH. Drawn from immuneACCESS, this table holds only the in-frame rearrangements with V and J called that TCRdb kept. Clones are partly lost; checked studies trace under half to an unresolved V gene and leave the rest unexplained. V, J and clone size are those of that table, while D and trimming were read from the DNA. The sample table lists more than 30,000 clones, about 89% of them with a count of one. About 0.42% of the sample lies in the top ten.

Trimming at the junction amounts to 6 bases on V and 1 base on J, and the germline ends lie 16 bases apart. The germline V gene specifies MDHEN as CDR1 and SYDVKM as CDR2. Including the terminal cysteine and phenylalanine, the CDR3 comprises 16 residues. The only DNA kept is the CDR3, 48 bases in frame from the first base. A remark on this clone: It lacks a known antigen. The sample holds no much larger clone one base away, and base qualities are not on file.

The healthy control group was made up of fewer than 40 blood donors, and the Finnish Red Cross blood service supplied their buffy coats. All TCR-sequenced material derived from peripheral blood: patient blood samples and healthy donor buffy coats. Peripheral blood mononuclear cells were isolated by Ficoll-Hypaque gradient centrifugation. Magnetic purification was used to isolate CD4+ cells from the buffy coats of the healthy controls. The Gentra Puregene Cell and Tissue kit was used to extract genomic DNA, and a Qubit 2.0 fluorometer was used to measure the amount of genomic DNA. The receptor was derived from a human donor in good health. Material for sequencing was CD4+ T cells from blood buffy coats. Recombination linked TRBV28 to TRBJ1-5, with TRBD1 tentatively as D gene (5 bases match). The sequenced DNA: TGTGCCAGCAGCTCCGCCGGGGGACGGAGCAATCAGCCCCAGCATTTT. It translates to CASSSAGGRSNQPQHF.